The present entry profiles one T cell receptor beta chain with its context. What it binds is unknown. With 60 Vbeta and 13 Jbeta primers, the PCR was carried out. The data were produced by immunoSEQ multiplex PCR, yet TCRdb's version contains in-frame clones alone and is incomplete. The table includes 65,000 to 90,000 clones, 86% detected once. The sample belongs to a study of cytomegalovirus exposure and HLA in healthy donors. Study findings and constraints: Sequencing had likely introduced a cluster of highly shared sequence variants as an artifact. The study recorded around 160 TCR beta chains that were cytomegalovirus-associated.

The CDR3 loop spans 14 amino acids. Germline trimming cut 6 bases from V and 6 bases from J; bases unmatched to any gene: 7. Germline CDR1 is LNHDA and CDR2 is SQIVND (reference sequence). This TCR was sampled from a woman in her twenties or thirties in good health and CMV-seronegative. Sequences were obtained from PBMCs. This chain connects TRBV19 to TRBJ2-1; 8 bases are a match to TRBD2. The CDR3 DNA sequence: TGTGCCAGTAGCACCCCTGGACTAGCCAATGAGCAGTTCTTC. It specifies CASSTPGLANEQFF.